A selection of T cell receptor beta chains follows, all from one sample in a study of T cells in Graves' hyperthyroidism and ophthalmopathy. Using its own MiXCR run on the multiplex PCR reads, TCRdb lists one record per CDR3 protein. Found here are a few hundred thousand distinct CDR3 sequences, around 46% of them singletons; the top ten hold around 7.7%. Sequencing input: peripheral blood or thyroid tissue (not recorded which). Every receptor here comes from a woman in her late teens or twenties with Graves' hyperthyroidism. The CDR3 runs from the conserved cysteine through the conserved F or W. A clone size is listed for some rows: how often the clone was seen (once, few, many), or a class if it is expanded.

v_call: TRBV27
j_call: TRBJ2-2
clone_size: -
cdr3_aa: CASGLQLNTGELFF

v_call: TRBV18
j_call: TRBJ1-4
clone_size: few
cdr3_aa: CASSREQPTNEKLFF

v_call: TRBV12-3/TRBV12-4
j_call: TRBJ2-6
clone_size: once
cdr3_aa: CASSFATGSGSGANVLTF

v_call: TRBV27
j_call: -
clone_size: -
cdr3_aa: CASSLFRRNNEQFF

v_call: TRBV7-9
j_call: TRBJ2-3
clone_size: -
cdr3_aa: CASGSSDTQYF

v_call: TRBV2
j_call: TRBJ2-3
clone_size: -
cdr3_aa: CASSRDSGTDTQYF

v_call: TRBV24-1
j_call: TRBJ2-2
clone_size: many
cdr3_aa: CATSDLRGQGLTGELFF

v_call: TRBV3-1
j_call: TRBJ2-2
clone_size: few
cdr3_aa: CASSQDERKDTGELFF

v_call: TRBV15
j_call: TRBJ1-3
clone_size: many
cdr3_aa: CATSRGQGLGNTIYF

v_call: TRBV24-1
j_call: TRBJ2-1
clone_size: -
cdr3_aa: CATEAGGEYNEQFF

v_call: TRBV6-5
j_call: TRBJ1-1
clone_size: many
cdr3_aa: CASRRPGQGVHTEAFF

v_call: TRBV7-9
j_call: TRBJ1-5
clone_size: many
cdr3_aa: CASSPGAGYSNQPQHF

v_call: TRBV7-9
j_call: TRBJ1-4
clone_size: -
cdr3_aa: CASSLGQGANEKLFF

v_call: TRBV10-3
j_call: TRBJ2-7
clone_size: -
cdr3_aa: CARSDRAGVSYEQYF

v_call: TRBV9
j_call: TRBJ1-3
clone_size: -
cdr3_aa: CASSTGATPSGNTIYF

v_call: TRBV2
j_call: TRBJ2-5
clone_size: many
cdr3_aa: CASTQETQYF

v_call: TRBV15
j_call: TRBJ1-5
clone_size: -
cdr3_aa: CATSSDREWGSGNQPQHF

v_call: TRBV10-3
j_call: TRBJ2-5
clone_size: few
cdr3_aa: CASSRGREALQETQYF

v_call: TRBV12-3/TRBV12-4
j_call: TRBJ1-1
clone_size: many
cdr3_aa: CASRGPSEGAFF

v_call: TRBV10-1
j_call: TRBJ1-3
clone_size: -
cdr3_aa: CASSEDRTIYF